Presented here are 14 T cell receptor beta chains from one specimen sequenced in a study of CD8 T cells in Susac syndrome. Random hexamers were used to reverse transcribe the RNA input (0.5 to 1 ug). TCRdb re-called the immunoSEQ multiplex PCR reads with MiXCR, one entry per CDR3 protein. The repertoire consists of roughly 180,000 distinct CDR3 sequences, with over 85% occurring once and the leading ten covering more than 0.12%. The sample comprised CD4+ T cells from PBMCs. Every receptor here comes from a human donor in good health.

This chain connects TRBV4-3 to TRBJ1-2; the D gene is possibly TRBD1 (5 bases). The germline V gene encodes CDR1 LGHNA and CDR2 YSLEER. CDR3 length equals 14 residues. With 3 bases removed from V and 7 bases from J, the gap between germline ends came to 15 bases. This chain's CDR3 is CASSHRTGGIGYTF. CDR3 sequence (DNA): TGCGCCAGCAGCCACCGAACGGGGGGGATTGGCTACACCTTC.

The gene calls are TRBV9 and TRBJ1-1, with 7 positions matching TRBD1. Germline V gene lookup returns CDR1 SGDLS and CDR2 YYNGEE. V shed 2 bases and J 7 bases; nucleotides not matched to a gene: 11. CDR3 size: 15 residues. In DNA form, the CDR3 reads TGTGCCAGCAGCGTTGACCCCGGGACAGCTAATGAAGCTTTCTTT. Translated, it gives CASSVDPGTANEAFF.

The rearrangement links TRBV3-1 to TRBJ2-2; TRBD2 might be the D (6 bases). CDR1 is LGHDT, CDR2 YNNKEL, per germline (reference sequence). This CDR3 contains 15 residues. Trimming took 1 base from V and 4 from J, leaving 10 bases between them. The CDR3 spells CASSQAGGSTGELFF. As DNA, the CDR3 is TGTGCCAGCAGCCAAGCCGGGGGATCCACCGGGGAGCTGTTTTTT.

The V and J genes are TRBV29-1 and TRBJ2-1, with a weak D call TRBD1 (5 bases). Trimming took 2 bases from V and 7 from J, leaving 21 bases between them. CDR1 is SQVTM and CDR2 is ANQGSEA in the germline V gene. The CDR3 totals 16 residues. Written as DNA, the CDR3 is TGCAGCGTTGAAAGGGTGCAGGGTCGGTTGGTGAATGAGCAGTTCTTC. The encoded protein is CSVERVQGRLVNEQFF.

This rearrangement joins TRBV5-1 to TRBJ2-7; 9 positions agree with TRBD1. Germline V gene data show CDR1 as SGHRS and CDR2 as YFSETQ. The CDR3 contains 14 residues. V lost 3 bases and J lost 6; bases outside the gene matches: 7. In nucleotides, the CDR3 is TGCGCCAGCAGCTGGGGACAGGGTGGCCGCGAGCAGTACTTC. The encoded protein is CASSWGQGGREQYF.

This clonotype has a single count. The rearrangement uses TRBV30 and TRBJ2-7; 9 nucleotides match TRBD1. V dropped 5 bases and J dropped 6; count of bases not matched to a gene: 5. Germline lookup yields CDR1 GTSNPN and CDR2 SVGIG (reference sequence). The CDR3 is made up of 12 amino acids. The CDR3 spells CAWGRQGGEQYF. CDR3 DNA: TGTGCCTGGGGAAGACAGGGGGGCGAGCAGTACTTC.

The CDR3 DNA is TGTGCCAGCAGCGAACAGGGGGAAAAACTGTTTTTT. Residues: CASSEQGEKLFF. This chain connects TRBV7-9 to TRBJ1-4; 7 nucleotides line up with TRBD1. The CDR3 covers 12 residues. CDR1 and CDR2 (germline): SEHNR, FQNEAQ (reference sequence). Germline trimming cut 5 bases from V and 8 bases from J; bases unmatched to any gene: 2. Supplemented by reference TRBV7-9 and TRBJ1-4, the full variable domain reads DTGVSQNPRHKITKRGQNVTFRCDPISEHNRLYWYRQTLGQGPEFLTYFQNEAQLEKSRLLSDRFSAERPKGSFSTLEIQRTEQGDSAMYLCASSEQGEKLFFGSGTQLSVL.

This clonotype was seen once. This rearrangement joins TRBV4-2 to TRBJ2-5; D unclear. Between the trimmed V and J ends, which lost 0 bases and 2 bases, there was a span of 4 bases. The CDR3 consists of 13 residues. Germline V CDR1 and CDR2: LGHNA, YNFKEQ. The CDR3 DNA reads as TGTGCCAGCAGCCAAGATCTGCAAGAGACCCAGTACTTC. It encodes CASSQDLQETQYF.

The V gene is TRBV29-1, the J gene TRBJ2-1; D remains unclear. Germline values: CDR1 SQVTM, CDR2 ANQGSEA. The CDR3 is made up of 11 amino acids. With 8 bases removed from V and 9 bases from J, the gap between germline ends came to 14 bases. CDR3 residues: CSPRRDGEQFF. The CDR3 DNA is TGCAGCCCGAGGAGAGATGGTGAGCAGTTCTTC.

The rearrangement uses TRBV20-1 and TRBJ2-7; D may be TRBD2 (7 bases). CDR3 length: 14 amino acids. The V end lost 7 bases, the J end lost 2 bases, and 18 bases lay between the germline ends. CDR1 and CDR2 from the germline V gene are DFQATT and SNEGSKA (reference sequence). CDR3 amino acids: CSVAQGGRAYEQYF. The CDR3 nucleotides read TGCAGTGTTGCCCAAGGGGGGAGGGCCTACGAGCAGTACTTC.

The V and J genes are TRBV29-1 and TRBJ1-2; D unclear. The V gene's germline CDR1 is SQVTM and CDR2 ANQGSEA. The CDR3 spans 14 residues. V gave up 3 bases and J gave up 3 bases, with 14 bases separating them. CDR3 in DNA: TGCAGCGTTGATCGTGTAGGGATGGACTATGGCTACACCTTC. It translates to CSVDRVGMDYGYTF. Full variable domain (outside the CDR3, taken from reference TRBV29-1 and TRBJ1-2): SAVISQKPSRDICQRGTSLTIQCQVDSQVTMMFWYRQQPGQSLTLIATANQGSEATYESGFVIDKFPISRPNLTFSTLTVSNMSPEDSSIYLCSVDRVGMDYGYTFGSGTRLTVV.

To note about this clonotype: The junction differs from germline at one of its ends, possibly a read error. The rearrangement joins TRBV2 to TRBJ2-3; D is possibly TRBD1 (5 bases). CDR1 and CDR2 from the germline V gene are SNHLY and FYNNEI. The CDR3 runs to 11 residues. The CDR3 nucleotides read TGTGCCTGCAGGGCCGACGATACGCAGTATTTT. Translating gives CACRADDTQYF.

The rearrangement links TRBV5-6 to TRBJ2-5; D perhaps matches TRBD1 (6 bases). V was shortened by 0 bases and J by 2 bases, with 11 bases between the two germline ends. The CDR3 has 15 amino acids. Germline CDR1 SGHDT, CDR2 YYEEEE. The CDR3 region is CASSLVGTTQETQYF. Here the CDR3 DNA reads TGTGCCAGCAGCTTGGTGGGGACAACTCAAGAGACCCAGTACTTC.

The chain links TRBV25-1 to TRBJ1-2; D remains ambiguous. The germline gives CDR1 MGHDK, CDR2 SYGVNS. This CDR3 has 12 residues. With 3 bases removed from V and 4 bases from J, the gap between germline ends came to 6 bases. This CDR3 is CASSESGYGYTF. In nucleotides, the CDR3 is TGTGCCAGCAGTGAGTCCGGCTATGGCTACACCTTC.